This entry lists 23 T cell receptor beta chains sequenced from one sample in a study of T cells in localized non-small cell lung cancer. Assay used: immunoSEQ multiplex PCR; TCRdb lists only in-frame clones, some missing. The sample has 55,000 to 80,000 clones, roughly four fifths seen once. Here the sequenced sample was peripheral blood, taken before any cancer treatment. These receptors originate from an older female donor with stage I lung adenocarcinoma.

The chain combines TRBV2 with TRBJ2-2; no definite D call. With 8 bases removed from V and 2 bases from J, the gap between germline ends came to 12 bases. CDR3 length equals 14 residues. The germline gives CDR1 SNHLY, CDR2 FYNNEI. CDR3: CASQIELNTGELFF. CDR3 in DNA: TGTGCCAGCCAAATCGAACTCAACACCGGGGAGCTGTTTTTT.

The rearrangement links TRBV6-6 to TRBJ1-5, with a weak D call TRBD1 (6 bases). V gave up 0 bases and J gave up 6 bases, with 12 bases separating them. This CDR3 is built from 15 residues. The germline V gene has CDR1 MNHNY and CDR2 SVGAGI (reference sequence). The CDR3 spells CASSYSPEGGQPQHF. The CDR3 bases are TGTGCCAGCAGTTACTCTCCTGAGGGGGGTCAGCCCCAGCATTTT.

This clone has just a few counts. J is TRBJ1-3 and V is TRBV11-2, with TRBD1 matching over 8 bases. V trimming: 3 bases; J trimming: 7 bases; junction bases outside the gene matches: 5. Germline CDR1 is SGHAT and CDR2 is FQNNGV. There are 14 residues in the CDR3. CDR3 coding DNA: TGTGCCAGCAGCTTGGATACAGGGGGGAACACCATATATTTT. The encoded protein is CASSLDTGGNTIYF.

This sequence joins TRBV7-8 and TRBJ1-1; D is uncertain. This CDR3 has 13 residues. Germline-derived CDR1 and CDR2 are SGHVS and FQNEAQ. The germline V and J ends were trimmed by 2 bases and 6 bases, with 10 bases remaining between them. CDR3 sequence reads: CASSLFKDSEAFF. The CDR3 DNA sequence: TGTGCCAGCAGCTTATTTAAGGACTCTGAAGCTTTCTTT.

The V call is TRBV6-6, the J call TRBJ1-4, with TRBD1 matching over 7 bases. Germline V gene sequence: CDR1 MNHNY, CDR2 SVGAGI (reference sequence). This CDR3 has 14 residues. V trimming: 5 bases; J trimming: 7 bases; junction bases outside the gene matches: 7. As DNA, the CDR3 is TGTGCCAGCAGTAGGAAGGGGGCGGGTGAAAAACTGTTTTTT. Its translation is CASSRKGAGEKLFF.

The V and J genes are TRBV15 and TRBJ1-2; 7 bases match TRBD1. Germline-derived CDR1 and CDR2 are LNHNV and YYDKDF (reference sequence). The CDR3 is 15 residues long. The V segment lost 5 bases and the J segment 5 bases; nucleotides outside the gene matches: 11. The CDR3 spells CATSEGPGTEYGYTF. Here the CDR3 DNA reads TGTGCCACCAGCGAGGGGCCCGGGACAGAATATGGCTACACCTTC.

The chain recombines TRBV19 with TRBJ2-3; D not certain. Looked up from germline, CDR1 is LNHDA and CDR2 is SQIVND (reference sequence). The CDR3 contains 14 residues. V was shortened by 5 bases and J by 1 base, with 10 bases between the two germline ends. The DNA of the CDR3 is TGTGCCAGTAGTCTTGGGTGGGGCACAGATACGCAGTATTTT. Protein product: CASSLGWGTDTQYF.

The CDR3 loop reads CATHKDRATGELFF. In nucleotides, the CDR3 is TGTGCCACTCATAAGGACAGGGCCACCGGGGAGCTGTTTTTT. The chain has TRBV6-5 and TRBJ2-2; 8 bases match TRBD1. The length of the CDR3 is 14 residues. Germline V lookup: CDR1 MNHEY, CDR2 SVGAGI. The V gene end was trimmed by 10 bases and the J gene end by 4 bases; junction bases not matched to a gene: 8.

This clone has just a few counts. This chain connects TRBV14 to TRBJ1-3; possible D gene TRBD1, 6 bases. With 2 bases removed from V and 0 bases from J, the gap between germline ends came to 14 bases. CDR1 is SGHDN, CDR2 FVKESK, per germline. This CDR3 has 17 residues. CDR3 sequence reads: CASSQPGGGPSGNTIYF. DNA for the CDR3: TGTGCCAGCAGCCAACCCGGAGGGGGGCCCTCTGGAAACACCATATATTTT.

The chain has TRBV14 and TRBJ1-1; a possible D gene is TRBD1 (6 bases). Trimming shortened V by 6 bases and J by 8 bases, and 16 bases separated the two germline ends. Germline V gene sequence: CDR1 SGHDN, CDR2 FVKESK. The CDR3 length is 13 residues. CDR3 sequence (DNA): TGTGCCAGCAGTCGCACAACAGGGACAGAAGCTTTCTTT. Translation: CASSRTTGTEAFF.

This clone appeared a single time. The chain recombines TRBV5-1 with TRBJ2-7; D is unresolved. The germline CDR1 and CDR2 sequences are SGHRS and YFSETQ. The V end lost 2 bases, the J end lost 2 bases, and 14 bases lay between the germline ends. The CDR3 is 15 amino acids. Here the CDR3 reads CASSFTPVRTYEQYF. In DNA form, the CDR3 reads TGCGCCAGCAGCTTCACCCCTGTGCGGACCTACGAGCAGTACTTC.

The J gene is TRBJ1-5, the V gene TRBV5-1; D might be TRBD1 (6 bases). CDR1 and CDR2 (germline): SGHRS, YFSETQ. With 3 bases removed from V and 7 bases from J, the gap between germline ends came to 11 bases. The CDR3 contains 13 residues. The CDR3 DNA reads as TGCGCCAGCAGCTACACAGGGAAGCAGCCCCAGCATTTT. Protein sequence: CASSYTGKQPQHF.

This sequence joins TRBV5-1 and TRBJ2-3; D may be TRBD2 (5 bases). The CDR3 runs to 17 residues. V was trimmed by 2 bases and J by 3 bases, leaving 19 bases between them. CDR1 is SGHRS and CDR2 is YFSETQ in the germline V gene. CDR3 coding DNA: TGCGCCAGCAGCTTAGCTGCTGGTGGAGGCTTGACAGATACGCAGTATTTT. This codes for CASSLAAGGGLTDTQYF.

This chain links TRBV27 with TRBJ2-5; D might be TRBD2 (5 bases). With 5 bases removed from V and 3 bases from J, the gap between germline ends came to 13 bases. This CDR3 region has 14 residues. Germline values: CDR1 MNHEY, CDR2 SMNVEV (reference sequence). DNA for the CDR3: TGTGCCAGCAGTGTGGCCGGGAATGAAGAGACCCAGTACTTC. It encodes CASSVAGNEETQYF.

V and J are TRBV30 and TRBJ2-6; no clear D gene. Germline loops: CDR1 GTSNPN, CDR2 SVGIG (reference sequence). Trimming removed 4 bases at V and 4 bases at J, with 11 bases between. The CDR3 is made up of 14 amino acids. CDR3 in DNA: TGTGCCTGGAAAAAGGGTTCAGGGGCCAACGTCCTGACTTTC. The encoded protein is CAWKKGSGANVLTF.

The V gene is TRBV18, the J gene TRBJ2-5; 8 bases match TRBD1. The trim removed 4 bases at V and 2 bases at J, leaving 3 bases unmatched. The CDR3 is made up of 14 amino acids. Germline V gene data show CDR1 as KGHSH and CDR2 as LQKENI. The CDR3 sequence: CASSLRTGQETQYF. For the CDR3, the DNA is TGTGCCAGCTCACTTCGGACAGGGCAAGAGACCCAGTACTTC.

The rearrangement links TRBV25-1 to TRBJ1-4, with TRBD1 matching 8 bases. V lost 8 bases and J lost 8; bases outside the gene matches: 13. In germline, CDR1 is MGHDK, CDR2 SYGVNS. This CDR3 has 15 amino acids. CDR3 in DNA: TGTGCCAGCGGAAAAGCAGGGGGCCGAGGCGAAAAACTGTTTTTT. This encodes CASGKAGGRGEKLFF. Drawing the rest from reference TRBV25-1 and TRBJ1-4, the complete variable domain is EADIYQTPRYLVIGTGKKITLECSQTMGHDKMYWYQQDPGMELHLIHYSYGVNSTEKGDLSSESTVSRIRTEHFPLTLESARPSHTSQYLCASGKAGGRGEKLFFGSGTQLSVL.

This clone was recorded a few times. This rearrangement joins TRBV5-1 to TRBJ1-4; 7 bases map to TRBD1. The CDR3 length is 14 residues. V lost 8 bases and J lost 7; bases outside the gene matches: 11. Germline assignment: CDR1 SGHRS and CDR2 YFSETQ. The CDR3 here is CASSPGTEIEKLFF. In nucleotides, the CDR3 is TGCGCCAGTAGTCCAGGGACAGAAATTGAAAAACTGTTTTTT. The whole variable domain, remainder taken from reference TRBV5-1 and TRBJ1-4, is KAGVTQTPRYLIKTRGQQVTLSCSPISGHRSVSWYQQTPGQGLQFLFEYFSETQRNKGNFPGRFSGRQFSNSRSEMNVSTLELGDSALYLCASSPGTEIEKLFFGSGTQLSVL.

This chain connects TRBV5-1 to TRBJ1-2, with D maybe TRBD1 (6 bases). The CDR3 runs 14 residues. V lost 5 bases, J lost 4 bases, and 15 bases lay in between. CDR1 is SGHRS and CDR2 is YFSETQ in the germline V gene. The CDR3 DNA reads TGCGCCAGCAGGGAACAGGGAGGCCCCTATGGCTACACCTTC. This codes for CASREQGGPYGYTF.

This clone was picked up a small number of times. The V and J genes are TRBV7-9 and TRBJ1-6; D is ambiguous. This CDR3 is built from 13 residues. V lost 2 bases, J lost 10 bases, and 9 bases lay in between. The V gene's germline CDR1 is SEHNR and CDR2 FQNEAQ (reference sequence). This CDR3 is CASSLSLGSPLHF. CDR3 coding DNA: TGTGCCAGCAGCTTATCCTTAGGATCACCCCTCCACTTT. Variable domain in full (rest from reference TRBV7-9 and TRBJ1-6): DTGVSQNPRHKITKRGQNVTFRCDPISEHNRLYWYRQTLGQGPEFLTYFQNEAQLEKSRLLSDRFSAERPKGSFSTLEIQRTEQGDSAMYLCASSLSLGSPLHFGNGTRLTVT.

The CDR3 nucleotides read TGTGCCAGCTCCCTGGAGACAGGGAATTTCTACGAGCAGTACTTC. This translates into CASSLETGNFYEQYF. The chain recombines TRBV18 with TRBJ2-7; TRBD1 aligns across 7 bases. The CDR3 runs to 15 residues. The junction had 11 bases not matched to a gene; V was cut back by 6 bases and J by 3 bases. Germline assignment: CDR1 KGHSH and CDR2 LQKENI. The full variable domain, in which reference TRBV18 and TRBJ2-7 provide the parts outside the CDR3, is NAGVMQNPRHLVRRRGQEARLRCSPMKGHSHVYWYRQLPEEGLKFMVYLQKENIIDESGMPKERFSAEFPKEGPSILRIQQVVRGDSAAYFCASSLETGNFYEQYFGPGTRLTVT.

The gene calls are TRBV6-4 and TRBJ1-1; D remains unclear. This CDR3 comprises 13 residues. Germline V lookup: CDR1 MRHNA, CDR2 SNTAGT. Deletions cut 0 bases from V and 3 bases from J, with 5 bases between. CDR3 bases: TGTGCCAGCAGTGACTCATTGTACACTGAAGCTTTCTTT. Amino acid sequence: CASSDSLYTEAFF.

The genes are TRBV11-2 and TRBJ2-7, with D perhaps given as TRBD1 or TRBD2 (5 bases each). Trimming pared 2 bases from V and 6 bases from J, leaving 11 bases between. CDR3 length: 13 residues. CDR1 SGHAT and CDR2 FQNNGV come from the germline V gene. The DNA of the CDR3 is TGTGCCAGCAGCTTATCGAGTGGGACCGAGCAGTACTTC. Its translation: CASSLSSGTEQYF.